A single sample gave rise to the 30 T cell receptor beta chains below, sequenced in a study of pediatric ulcerative colitis. Generated by immunoSEQ multiplex PCR, the TCRdb table keeps only in-frame clones and is missing some. The table includes 30,000 or so clones, roughly 81% detected once. The rectum was sampled with one to two pinch biopsies at colonoscopy. The specimen was gut tissue. Every receptor here comes from a boy younger than 18 with mild ulcerative colitis.

This rearrangement joins TRBV7-2 to TRBJ2-7; 7 bases align to TRBD1. Trimming removed 1 base from V and 5 bases from J; junction bases left unmatched: 5. Germline V gene data show CDR1 as SGHTA and CDR2 as FQGNSA. CDR3 size: 14 residues. CDR3 DNA: TGTGCCAGCAGCTTAGACGACGACAGGGACGAGCAGTACTTC. The encoded protein is CASSLDDDRDEQYF.

This clone was recorded a few times. The J gene is TRBJ2-5, the V gene TRBV5-4; D remains unclear. Germline lookup yields CDR1 SGHNT and CDR2 YYREEE (reference sequence). The CDR3 spans 14 residues. V shed 2 bases and J shed 4 bases, with 12 bases lying between them. The CDR3 DNA sequence: TGTGCCAGCAGCTTCCCCGACGGTCGAGAGACCCAGTACTTC. Protein: CASSFPDGRETQYF.

The chain links TRBV20-1 to TRBJ1-2; D perhaps matches TRBD1 (6 bases). The CDR3 runs 11 residues. The germline V gene has CDR1 DFQATT and CDR2 SNEGSKA (reference sequence). The V and J ends lost 3 bases and 4 bases respectively, with 6 bases between them. CDR3 in amino acids: CSARDSYGYTF. The DNA for the CDR3 is TGCAGTGCTAGGGACAGCTATGGCTACACCTTC.

This clone occurred a few times. The rearrangement joins TRBV19 to TRBJ1-5, with D unresolved. CDR3 length: 15 amino acids. Per the germline V gene, CDR1 is LNHDA and CDR2 is SQIVND (reference sequence). The V end lost 5 bases, the J end lost 3 bases, and 14 bases lay between the germline ends. In DNA, the CDR3 is TGTGCCAGTAGTTGGACCCGGGCCCCCAATCAGCCCCAGCATTTT. Translation: CASSWTRAPNQPQHF.

The V gene is TRBV11-3, the J gene TRBJ2-5; D is ambiguous. Trimming shortened V by 5 bases and J by 4 bases, and 8 bases separated the two germline ends. The CDR3 contains 12 residues. Germline-derived CDR1 and CDR2 are SGHNT and YENEEA. DNA of the CDR3: TGTGCCAGCAGCCCCGACGGAGAGACCCAGTACTTC. This sequence encodes CASSPDGETQYF. Variable domain in full (rest from reference TRBV11-3 and TRBJ2-5): EAGVVQSPRYKIIEKKQPVAFWCNPISGHNTLYWYLQNLGQGPELLIRYENEEAVDDSQLPKDRFSAERLKGVDSTLKIQPAELGDSAVYLCASSPDGETQYFGPGTRLLVL.

This clone was recorded only once. The rearrangement links TRBV4-1 to TRBJ2-5; tentatively, D is TRBD2 (6 bases). CDR1 MGHRA and CDR2 YSYEKL come from the germline V gene. Trimming shortened V by 1 base and J by 5 bases, and 11 bases separated the two germline ends. This CDR3 region has 14 residues. CDR3 protein: CASSQALARETQYF. The CDR3 coding sequence is TGCGCCAGCAGCCAAGCTCTAGCGAGGGAGACCCAGTACTTC.

The V and J genes are TRBV6-5 and TRBJ2-5; D gene ambiguous. The V end lost 2 bases, the J end lost 5 bases, and 15 bases lay between the germline ends. The CDR3 runs 15 residues. The germline gives CDR1 MNHEY, CDR2 SVGAGI. The CDR3 region has the DNA TGTGCCAGCAGTTACGGCCCTCCTGGGCGGGAGACCCAGTACTTC. Protein sequence: CASSYGPPGRETQYF.

V gene TRBV7-8 combines with J gene TRBJ1-2, with a tentative D call TRBD1 (5 bases). Trimming stripped 6 bases from V and 6 bases from J, with 20 bases between. The germline V gene has CDR1 SGHVS and CDR2 FQNEAQ. This CDR3 comprises 15 residues. CDR3 loop: CASSRLGPRGDGYTF. DNA of the CDR3: TGTGCCAGCAGTCGGCTCGGACCCCGGGGGGATGGCTACACCTTC.

The V and J genes are TRBV7-9 and TRBJ2-2; 10 bases align to TRBD1. Germline CDR1 is SEHNR and CDR2 is FQNEAQ (reference sequence). CDR3 length: 19 residues. After removal of 5 bases from V and 4 bases from J, the junction contained 16 bases not matched to a gene. The CDR3 reads CASSVTLKIGQGGTGELFF. CDR3 DNA sequence: TGTGCCAGCAGCGTGACACTTAAGATAGGACAGGGGGGCACCGGGGAGCTGTTTTTT.

The genes are TRBV4-1 and TRBJ2-3, with 10 bases fitting TRBD1. Germline CDR1 and CDR2: MGHRA and YSYEKL. J was trimmed by 5 bases and V by 4 bases; bases with no gene match: 9. The CDR3 spans 16 residues. The CDR3 DNA reads as TGCGCCAGCAGCCTCCTCGGACAGGGGGTAGGAGATACGCAGTATTTT. Translated, it gives CASSLLGQGVGDTQYF.

V usage is TRBV11-3 and J usage is TRBJ2-1; TRBD1 might be the D (5 bases). Deletions cut 2 bases from V and 15 bases from J, with 17 bases between. Looked up from germline, CDR1 is SGHNT and CDR2 is YENEEA. The CDR3 is 13 residues long. In DNA form, the CDR3 reads TGTGCCAGCAGCTTACAAGGGGCTAGTACACCGTTCTTC. Translated, it gives CASSLQGASTPFF.

The genes are TRBV7-9 and TRBJ1-2; 7 bases line up with TRBD1. Germline V gene data show CDR1 as SEHNR and CDR2 as FQNEAQ (reference sequence). The V gene end was trimmed by 1 base and the J gene end by 5 bases; junction bases not matched to a gene: 4. The CDR3 spans 14 residues. CDR3 DNA sequence: TGTGCCAGCAGCTTAGTCCAGGGGGGTTATGGCTACACCTTC. Translation: CASSLVQGGYGYTF.

The chain recombines TRBV13 with TRBJ2-3; D is undetermined. The CDR3 consists of 14 residues. CDR1 PRHDT and CDR2 FYEKMQ come from the germline V gene (reference sequence). The V and J ends lost 0 bases and 0 bases respectively, with 4 bases between them. CDR3 nucleotides: TGTGCCAGCAGCTTAGGAGCCAGCACAGATACGCAGTATTTT. Amino acids: CASSLGASTDTQYF.

Only a few counts were recorded for this clone. The chain carries TRBV6-1 and TRBJ1-6; TRBD1 might be the D (5 bases). V was pared by 8 bases and J by 5 bases, with 13 bases between. The CDR3 extends over 14 amino acids. Germline-derived CDR1 and CDR2 are MNHNS and SASEGT. The CDR3 DNA reads TGTGCCAGCTCAAGGGCACAGGATAATTCACCCCTCCACTTT. It is translated as CASSRAQDNSPLHF.

This chain links TRBV10-1 with TRBJ1-2; maybe TRBD1 (5 bases). The length of the CDR3 is 13 residues. Germline CDR1 and CDR2: WNHNN and SYGVQD (reference sequence). With 3 bases removed from V and 6 bases from J, the gap between germline ends came to 11 bases. The CDR3 loop reads CASSDRVRNGYTF. The CDR3 DNA sequence: TGCGCCAGCAGTGACAGGGTTAGAAATGGCTACACCTTC.

The CDR3 loop is CASSPIAQGLNSPLHF. Written as DNA, the CDR3 is TGTGCCAGTAGTCCGATTGCACAGGGTCTTAATTCACCCCTCCACTTT. V usage is TRBV19 and J usage is TRBJ1-6; D might be TRBD1 (6 bases). Germline V gives CDR1 LNHDA, CDR2 SQIVND (reference sequence). There are 16 residues in the CDR3. V was trimmed by 5 bases and J by 6 bases, leaving 17 bases between them.

The chain is built from TRBV6-5 and TRBJ2-1; D unclear. The CDR3 length is 11 residues. Between the trimmed V and J ends, which lost 2 bases and 11 bases, there was a span of 7 bases. Germline CDR1 reads MNHEY; CDR2 reads SVGAGI. DNA of the CDR3: TGTGCCAGCAGTTACCATTCTAAGCAGTTCTTC. Protein sequence: CASSYHSKQFF.

J is TRBJ2-7 and V is TRBV4-2, with D possibly being TRBD1 (6 bases). The CDR3 has 16 residues. With 0 bases removed from V and 0 bases from J, the gap between germline ends came to 12 bases. From germline, CDR1 is LGHNA and CDR2 YNFKEQ. The CDR3 is CASSQDLVRGSYEQYF. CDR3 sequence (DNA): TGTGCCAGCAGCCAAGATCTGGTCAGGGGCTCCTACGAGCAGTACTTC.

The rearrangement joins TRBV5-1 to TRBJ2-1; TRBD2 agrees at 14 bases. Germline V CDR1 and CDR2: SGHRS, YFSETQ. CDR3 size: 17 residues. The junction had 7 bases not matched to a gene; V was cut back by 4 bases and J by 4 bases. The CDR3 DNA is TGCGCCAGCAGCCCTCAAGGGACTAGCGGGGGTTACAATGAGCAGTTCTTC. Amino acid sequence: CASSPQGTSGGYNEQFF.

J is TRBJ1-1 and V is TRBV4-2; 8 bases fit TRBD1. Germline V gene data show CDR1 as LGHNA and CDR2 as YNFKEQ. The junction had 10 bases not matched to a gene; V was cut back by 1 base and J by 0 bases. This CDR3 is built from 18 residues. This chain's CDR3 is CASSQVSGTGYMNTEAFF. The CDR3 DNA follows: TGTGCCAGCAGCCAAGTGTCCGGGACAGGTTATATGAACACTGAAGCTTTCTTT.

The chain joins TRBV15 to TRBJ2-7; D gene uncertain. The CDR3 covers 13 residues. Deletions cut 5 bases from V and 5 bases from J, with 13 bases between. The V gene's germline CDR1 is LNHNV and CDR2 YYDKDF (reference sequence). CDR3 in amino acids: CATSRQSDDEQYF. The CDR3 nucleotides read TGTGCCACCAGCCGGCAATCCGACGACGAGCAGTACTTC.

This clone has just one count. J is TRBJ2-2 and V is TRBV7-6, with TRBD1 identical over 10 bases. The V segment lost 1 base and the J segment 4 bases; nucleotides outside the gene matches: 15. The CDR3 is made up of 20 amino acids. Germline V gene data show CDR1 as SGHVS and CDR2 as FNYEAQ. The CDR3 DNA reads TGTGCCAGCAGCTTAGATATCCGGATGGCGGGGACAGGGGTCACCGGGGAGCTGTTTTTT. It is translated as CASSLDIRMAGTGVTGELFF.

V gene TRBV6-5 combines with J gene TRBJ1-2; D gene unclear. Trimming left V 2 bases short and J 3 bases short, with 13 bases between. This CDR3 is built from 15 residues. Germline V gene data show CDR1 as MNHEY and CDR2 as SVGAGI. The CDR3 sequence: CASSYGAVMDYGYTF. The CDR3 nucleotides read TGTGCCAGCAGTTACGGCGCGGTCATGGACTATGGCTACACCTTC.

The chain joins TRBV2 to TRBJ2-7; D might be TRBD1 (6 bases). Germline loops: CDR1 SNHLY, CDR2 FYNNEI. Trimming removed 6 bases at V and 0 bases at J, with 12 bases between. The CDR3 sequence is 14 residues long. The CDR3 loop is CASSADSYSYEQYF. CDR3 nucleotides: TGTGCCAGCAGCGCGGACAGTTACTCCTACGAGCAGTACTTC.

The V gene is TRBV5-4, the J gene TRBJ1-1, with 8 positions matching TRBD1. Trimming at V came to 4 bases and at J to 0 bases, leaving 11 bases not matched to a gene. Germline V gene sequence: CDR1 SGHNT, CDR2 YYREEE (reference sequence). CDR3 size: 17 residues. Here the CDR3 DNA reads TGTGCCAGCAGCAAGGGGGTGACAGGGGCTATGAACACTGAAGCTTTCTTT. Its translation is CASSKGVTGAMNTEAFF.

The table lists this clone with a count of one. DNA for the CDR3: TGTGCCAGCAGCTTAGCAGGGCGAAAGCAGTACTTC. This gives the protein CASSLAGRKQYF. The gene calls are TRBV7-9 and TRBJ2-7; D gene uncertain. CDR1 is SEHNR, CDR2 FQNEAQ, per germline (reference sequence). CDR3 length: 12 amino acids. The V end lost 0 bases, the J end lost 8 bases, and 8 bases lay between the germline ends.

The chain carries TRBV21-1 and TRBJ2-4; the table's D call TRBD1 went unverified against the DNA. TRBV21-1 is designated a pseudogene. The CDR3 covers 14 residues. The CDR3 nucleotides are TGTGCCTCAGGGGCCCACTCGGGTAGGAACATTCAGTACTTC. Translated, it gives CASGAHSGRNIQYF.

V usage is TRBV2 and J usage is TRBJ2-2; 7 positions agree with TRBD2. Germline V lookup: CDR1 SNHLY, CDR2 FYNNEI. This CDR3 is 17 amino acids long. With V trimmed by 4 bases and J by 1 base, 9 bases remained unmatched. CDR3 sequence reads: CASSVKTSGVNTGELFF. CDR3 in DNA: TGTGCCAGCAGTGTTAAGACGAGCGGGGTGAACACCGGGGAGCTGTTTTTT.

The chain employs TRBV19 and TRBJ1-2, with 8 positions matching TRBD1. Per the germline V gene, CDR1 is LNHDA and CDR2 is SQIVND (reference sequence). This CDR3 comprises 15 residues. Trimming at V came to 3 bases and at J to 3 bases, leaving 6 bases not matched to a gene. The CDR3 protein is CASSILGQAYYGYTF. The DNA of the CDR3 is TGTGCCAGTAGTATTTTGGGACAGGCTTACTATGGCTACACCTTC.

The DNA of the CDR3 is TGCAGCGTCTTAGGGCGGGGGGGGTCTAGCTATGGCTACACCTTC. Translated: CSVLGRGGSSYGYTF. The chain recombines TRBV29-1 with TRBJ1-2, with D possibly TRBD1 on 5 matching bases. This CDR3 comprises 15 residues. Trimming cost V 6 bases and J 4 bases, with 21 bases left between them. Germline V CDR1 and CDR2: SQVTM, ANQGSEA.